This T cell receptor (beta chain) was retrieved from a study of CD8+ T cells in alopecia areata. About the research overall: A 6-month off-drug phase came after tofacitinib, which had lasted 6 to 18 months.

Trimming left V 7 bases short and J 6 bases short, with 18 bases between. The CDR3 covers 14 residues. Germline lookup yields CDR1 SGHAT and CDR2 FQNNGV. The authors extracted RNA and reverse transcribed it into cDNA as the sequencing template. Sequencing was performed with immunoSEQ multiplex PCR; in TCRdb, only in-frame clones are kept and a portion is missing. The profile shows some 170,000 clones, roughly 58% of them singletons. The treatment was: oral pan-JAK inhibitor, 5-10 mg twice daily. The clonotype was recovered from a human donor with alopecia areata. This sample comprised CD4+ T cells sorted from blood, obtained at approximately week 56, from a patient treated with tofacitinib. The V call is TRBV11-2, the J call TRBJ1-2, with a weak D call TRBD1 (5 bases). The CDR3 DNA sequence: TGTGCCAGCACCCGCGGGGCGACAAGCCATGGCTACACCTTC. This encodes CASTRGATSHGYTF.